This T cell receptor beta chain was found in a study of human T cells and chemical hapten exposure. Study summary: Sensitization involved placing 2% DPC onto a 2 cm by 2 cm region of upper inner arm skin.

CDR3 length: 16 amino acids. Germline assignment: CDR1 LNHDA and CDR2 SQIVND (reference sequence). V lost 3 bases, J lost 9 bases, and 21 bases lay in between. Time point specified: pre-sensitization, week 0. Treatment here: therapeutic diphenylcyclopropenone sensitization with weekly scalp DPC. TCRdb passed the RACE reads through MiXCR, listing each CDR3 protein once. In the table there are about 120,000 distinct CDR3 sequences, roughly 14% of which are singletons. This chain connects TRBV19 to TRBJ2-1, with unresolved D. This sequence originates from a woman aged 18-29 years with alopecia areata. Some clones in this sample may be carry-over from other donors' samples. Sequenced here: whole blood, sampled in connection with sensitization to the hapten diphenylcyclopropenone (DPC). The CDR3 nucleotides read TGTGCCAGTAGTATCTGGAAAGGCCGTTCAGGCGGTGAGCAGTTCTTC. Its protein is CASSIWKGRSGGEQFF.